This T cell receptor (beta chain) stems from a study of blood T cell repertoires in COVID-19. Study-wide background: PBMCs, B-cell-depleted T cells, or T cells were the source of the cDNA or gDNA that made up the material.

Sequenced by immunoSEQ multiplex PCR; TCRdb stores in-frame clones only, minus some. The table has 1,900 or so clones, 69% seen once. Germline lookup yields CDR1 SGHKS and CDR2 YYEKEE (reference sequence). This CDR3 has 14 residues. Trimming shortened V by 4 bases and J by 8 bases, and 15 bases separated the two germline ends. The sample taken for sequencing was peripheral blood. The TCR sequence derives from a man between 65 and 85 years old with active COVID-19. The V and J genes are TRBV5-5 and TRBJ1-4, with D tentatively TRBD1 (5 bases). The CDR3 DNA follows: TGTGCCAGCAGCCGGGCAGGGTATAACGAAAAACTGTTTTTT. It yields the protein CASSRAGYNEKLFF.